The 22 T cell receptor beta chains below come from one sample, sequenced in a study of vaccination and CD4 T cells after COVID-19. Their specific antigens are unknown. The Oncomine TCR Beta short-read assay was applied to DNA of cultured CD4+ T cells. TCRdb ran MiXCR on the PCR reads and lists one entry per CDR3 protein. Seen here are about 15,000 distinct CDR3 sequences, about 53% observed once, and the top ten hold roughly 4.8%. This sample's treatment: approximately 10-day PBMC culture with coronavirus spike peptide pools or control peptides (ViraFEST assay). Specimen: CD4+ T cells from blood, cultured in vitro, collected before SARS-CoV-2 vaccination. Receptor source: a human donor who had recovered from COVID-19.

The genes are TRBV20-1 and TRBJ1-1; D is unclear. Germline CDR1 and CDR2: DFQATT and SNEGSKA (reference sequence). V lost 1 base and J 0 bases, leaving 9 bases between the germline ends. CDR3 length: 14 amino acids. CDR3 sequence reads: CSARVGTLNTEAFF. The CDR3, as DNA: TGCAGTGCTAGAGTTGGTACTTTGAACACTGAAGCTTTCTTT.

This chain joins TRBV19 and TRBJ2-2; D might be TRBD2 (5 bases). The germline gives CDR1 LNHDA, CDR2 SQIVND (reference sequence). The CDR3 totals 13 residues. The CDR3 sequence is CGAANTNTGELFF. The DNA for the CDR3 is TGTGGAGCGGCCAATACGAACACCGGGGAGCTGTTTTTT.

The chain joins TRBV5-4 to TRBJ1-2; 9 bases fit TRBD1. Germline values: CDR1 SGHNT, CDR2 YYREEE (reference sequence). The CDR3 covers 15 residues. V lost 2 bases and J lost 4; bases outside the gene matches: 6. CDR3: CASSLGQGRGYGYTF. CDR3 bases: TGTGCCAGCAGCTTAGGACAGGGGAGGGGCTATGGCTACACCTTC.

J is TRBJ2-2 and V is TRBV7-3; D is uncertain. The germline V gene has CDR1 SGHTA and CDR2 FQGTGA. V gave up 1 base and J gave up 6 bases, with 6 bases separating them. The CDR3 consists of 13 residues. The CDR3: CASSLRGPGELFF. The CDR3 bases are TGTGCCAGCAGCTTAAGGGGTCCCGGGGAGCTGTTTTTT.

The gene calls are TRBV20-1 and TRBJ1-2, with no clear D. V lost 3 bases to trimming and J lost 8 bases, with 16 bases between them. Looked up from germline, CDR1 is DFQATT and CDR2 is SNEGSKA (reference sequence). This CDR3 has 13 residues. DNA for the CDR3: TGCAGTGCTAGCCGGGGTGGTGGTGGGGGCTACACCTTC. Protein product: CSASRGGGGGYTF.

There are a few counts of this clonotype. The chain recombines TRBV28 with TRBJ2-5, with D perhaps matching TRBD1 (7 bases). CDR3 size: 15 residues. V was clipped by 7 bases and J by 3 bases, with 18 bases between them. The germline gives CDR1 MDHEN, CDR2 SYDVKM. The CDR3 loop reads CASTPGGQGEETQYF. The CDR3, as DNA: TGTGCCAGCACCCCAGGGGGGCAGGGAGAAGAGACCCAGTACTTC.

CDR3 bases: TGTGCCAGCAGCTTAGGGGGAGGGGACAATCAGCCCCAGCATTTT. Protein product: CASSLGGGDNQPQHF. The rearrangement joins TRBV7-8 to TRBJ1-5, with D tentatively TRBD1 (5 bases). Germline CDR1 reads SGHVS; CDR2 reads FQNEAQ. The CDR3 contains 15 residues. Deletions cut 1 base from V and 3 bases from J, with 10 bases between.

This clonotype was seen only a few times. This chain links TRBV7-8 with TRBJ2-3, with a tentative D call TRBD1 (5 bases). The CDR3 is 16 amino acids. Germline-derived CDR1 and CDR2 are SGHVS and FQNEAQ. The V gene lost 3 bases and the J gene lost 2 bases, with 15 bases spanning the gap. DNA for the CDR3: TGTGCCAGCAGCTTCCTAGGGGCTACCTCCACAGATACGCAGTATTTT. Translation: CASSFLGATSTDTQYF.

A few counts support this clonotype. The rearrangement links TRBV7-2 to TRBJ1-5; D remains ambiguous. CDR1 and CDR2 (germline): SGHTA, FQGNSA. The germline V and J ends were trimmed by 1 base and 5 bases, with 6 bases remaining between them. The CDR3 has 13 amino acids. Here the CDR3 reads CASSLVSDQPQHF. Here the CDR3 DNA reads TGTGCCAGCAGCTTAGTTTCGGATCAGCCCCAGCATTTT.

The chain combines TRBV12-3 or TRBV12-4 with TRBJ2-7, with TRBD1 as a possible D gene (5 bases). The CDR3 is 13 residues long. Trimming left V 6 bases short and J 6 bases short, with 15 bases between. Here the CDR3 reads CASSLGAFAEQYF. The DNA for the CDR3 is TGTGCCAGCAGCCTTGGGGCTTTCGCCGAGCAGTACTTC.

The table lists this clonotype with a count of one. The chain has TRBV7-2 and TRBJ1-3, with 8 positions matching TRBD1. Germline V gene data show CDR1 as SGHTA and CDR2 as FQGNSA. The CDR3 is 15 residues long. Trimming took 3 bases from V and 1 from J; bases not matched to a gene: 2. CDR3 nucleotides: TGTGCCAGCAGCTTTCGACAGGGGTCTGGAAACACCATATATTTT. It yields the protein CASSFRQGSGNTIYF.

The rearrangement joins TRBV24-1 to TRBJ2-1; 12 bases map to TRBD1. Germline assignment: CDR1 KGHDR and CDR2 SFDVKD. J lost 7 bases, V lost 4 bases, and 4 bases had no gene match. CDR3 size: 15 residues. The CDR3 is CATSEGTGGRNEQFF. CDR3 coding DNA: TGTGCCACCAGTGAAGGGACAGGGGGCCGGAATGAGCAGTTCTTC.

The table lists this clonotype with a few counts. The rearrangement uses TRBV19 and TRBJ1-6; no clear D. V was pared by 6 bases and J by 8 bases, with 8 bases between. The germline gives CDR1 LNHDA, CDR2 SQIVND (reference sequence). CDR3 length: 12 residues. CDR3 protein: CASSSSDSPLHF. The CDR3 DNA is TGTGCCAGTAGCTCCAGCGATTCACCCCTCCACTTT.

The chain recombines TRBV24-1 with TRBJ1-2, with TRBD1 matching 7 bases. Losses at the gene ends were 3 bases for V and 8 bases for J; bases not matched to a gene: 8. Germline V CDR1 and CDR2: KGHDR, SFDVKD. The CDR3 has 14 residues. CDR3 nucleotide sequence: TGTGCCACCAGTGATGCTGACAGGGTGAGGGGCTACACCTTC. Its translation is CATSDADRVRGYTF.

This chain uses TRBV10-3 with TRBJ2-6; D is tentatively TRBD1 or TRBD2 (5 bases each). The CDR3 sequence is 15 residues long. CDR1 is ENHRY, CDR2 SYGVKD, per germline. V was trimmed by 4 bases and J by 0 bases, leaving 7 bases between them. The CDR3 DNA reads as TGTGCCATCAGTGGGGACGACTCTGGGGCCAACGTCCTGACTTTC. Amino acid sequence: CAISGDDSGANVLTF.

This clonotype was recorded a few times. The V call is TRBV6-1, the J call TRBJ2-7; TRBD2 matches at 11 bases. After removal of 6 bases from V and 4 bases from J, the junction contained 2 bases not matched to a gene. Per germline, CDR1 MNHNS and CDR2 SASEGT. The CDR3 is 13 amino acids. This CDR3 is CASRASGRYEQYF. Here the CDR3 DNA reads TGTGCCAGCAGGGCTAGCGGGAGGTACGAGCAGTACTTC.

The J gene is TRBJ1-2, the V gene TRBV27; 10 bases are shared with TRBD1. This CDR3 spans 13 amino acids. The germline CDR1 and CDR2 sequences are MNHEY and SMNVEV (reference sequence). Trimming at V came to 6 bases and at J to 5 bases, leaving 3 bases not matched to a gene. The CDR3 sequence is CASRKGQGYGYTF. CDR3 nucleotides: TGTGCCAGCAGGAAGGGACAGGGGTATGGCTACACCTTC.

This sequence joins TRBV19 and TRBJ2-7, with a possible D match to TRBD2 (6 bases). This CDR3 comprises 15 residues. Looked up from germline, CDR1 is LNHDA and CDR2 is SQIVND (reference sequence). V was clipped by 5 bases and J by 0 bases, with 14 bases between them. In nucleotides, the CDR3 is TGTGCCAGTAGTCTACGACTAGTGAGCTCCTACGAGCAGTACTTC. Its translation: CASSLRLVSSYEQYF.

The gene calls are TRBV28 and TRBJ1-1; TRBD1 aligns across 9 bases. The V segment lost 10 bases and the J segment 1 base; nucleotides outside the gene matches: 7. Germline CDR1 and CDR2: MDHEN and SYDVKM. This CDR3 has 14 residues. CDR3 loop: CATTGTGTNTEAFF. The DNA for the CDR3 is TGTGCCACTACCGGGACAGGGACGAACACTGAAGCTTTCTTT.

This chain links TRBV7-2 with TRBJ1-5; D call uncertain. In germline, CDR1 is SGHTA, CDR2 FQGNSA. This CDR3 has 13 amino acids. The V end was cut by 5 bases, the J end by 7 bases, with 12 bases between. CDR3 residues: CASSGGVGQPQHF. In DNA form, the CDR3 reads TGTGCCAGCAGCGGCGGGGTCGGCCAGCCCCAGCATTTT.

This clonotype showed up just a few times. The gene calls are TRBV27 and TRBJ1-1, with D unresolved. Germline CDR1 reads MNHEY; CDR2 reads SMNVEV (reference sequence). This CDR3 spans 12 amino acids. With 7 bases removed from V and 5 bases from J, the gap between germline ends came to 11 bases. The CDR3 region is CASISPGTEAFF. CDR3 nucleotide sequence: TGTGCCAGCATATCTCCGGGGACTGAAGCTTTCTTT.

The rearrangement joins TRBV27 to TRBJ2-1; 13 bases line up with TRBD2. Trimming at V came to 2 bases and at J to 10 bases, leaving 8 bases not matched to a gene. The CDR3 totals 16 residues. CDR1 and CDR2 from the germline V gene are MNHEY and SMNVEV (reference sequence). The CDR3 sequence is CASSLRLAGGFSEQFF. Written as DNA, the CDR3 is TGTGCCAGCAGTTTAAGACTAGCGGGAGGTTTTAGCGAGCAGTTCTTC.